This is a list of T cell receptor beta chains from one sample in a study of blood T cell repertoires in COVID-19. Profiled with immunoSEQ multiplex PCR; TCRdb holds only in-frame clones, not every one. The sample holds around 130,000 clones, roughly four fifths seen once. The sequencing sample was made of PBMCs or T cells enriched from blood (not recorded which). These receptors came from a man aged 30-40 years who had recovered from COVID-19. Each CDR3 is given with its conserved first and last residue. Each record gives: clone size, V gene, D gene, J gene, CDR3 DNA, CDR3 protein. The D gene is left open where the match is weak. Not every row has a clone size; where given, it reads once, few, many or a size class.

size: .; V: TRBV7-6; D: .; J: TRBJ1-3; DNA: TGTGCCAGCAGCTTTACACCGTCTGGAAACACCATATATTTT; CDR3: CASSFTPSGNTIYF
size: .; V: TRBV5-6; D: .; J: TRBJ1-2; DNA: TGTGCCAGCAGCTTGCGCACAGGAACATTTAACTATGGCTACACCTTC; CDR3: CASSLRTGTFNYGYTF
size: .; V: TRBV12-5; D: .; J: TRBJ2-5; DNA: TGTGCTAGTGGTTTGAATCAGGGGTGGCAAGAGACCCAGTACTTC; CDR3: CASGLNQGWQETQYF
size: .; V: TRBV5-4; D: TRBD1; J: TRBJ2-7; DNA: TGTGCCAGCAGTCCTCGGACAGGGAGGTACGAGCAGTACTTC; CDR3: CASSPRTGRYEQYF
size: .; V: TRBV7-9; D: .; J: TRBJ1-6; DNA: TGTGCCAGCAGCTTCGACACCTATAATTCACCCCTCCACTTT; CDR3: CASSFDTYNSPLHF
size: .; V: TRBV30; D: TRBD1; J: TRBJ1-2; DNA: TGTGCCTGGAGGGCTTCTTACAGGGGGTTAAATAGCAATGACTATGGCTACACCTTC; CDR3: CAWRASYRGLNSNDYGYTF
size: .; V: TRBV2; D: TRBD1; J: TRBJ1-2; DNA: TGTGCCAGCGGAAACAGGGGAGGTTATGGCTACACCTTC; CDR3: CASGNRGGYGYTF
size: once; V: TRBV20-1; D: .; J: TRBJ1-5; DNA: TGCAGTGCTAGTCTACCAGGGGGCAATCAGCCCCAGCATTTT; CDR3: CSASLPGGNQPQHF
size: .; V: TRBV12-3/TRBV12-4; D: TRBD1; J: TRBJ1-5; DNA: TGTGCCAGCAGCCGGACAGGTAATCAGCCCCAGCATTTT; CDR3: CASSRTGNQPQHF
size: .; V: TRBV7-9; D: .; J: TRBJ2-6; DNA: TGTGCCAGCAGCTTTGACAGGCGCTCTGGGGCCAACGTCCTGACTTTC; CDR3: CASSFDRRSGANVLTF
size: once; V: TRBV3-1/TRBV3-2; D: TRBD1; J: TRBJ1-2; DNA: TGTGCCAGCAGCCTCCCCGGGACAGGGGTTGGCTACACCTTC; CDR3: CASSLPGTGVGYTF
size: .; V: TRBV19; D: .; J: TRBJ1-1; DNA: TGTGCCAGTAGTATGGCCGGGGGGGCCACTGAAGCTTTCTTT; CDR3: CASSMAGGATEAFF
size: .; V: TRBV27; D: .; J: TRBJ1-6; DNA: TGTGCCAGCAGTTTGGGGGGGTTCGGTTCACCCCTCCACTTT; CDR3: CASSLGGFGSPLHF
size: .; V: TRBV28; D: .; J: TRBJ2-1; DNA: TGTGCCAGCAGTCCCCCCCGGGGGGCTAGCTCCTACAATGAGCAGTTCTTC; CDR3: CASSPPRGASSYNEQFF
size: few; V: TRBV6-5; D: .; J: TRBJ2-7; DNA: TGTGCCAGCAGTAAGGACTACTACGAGCAGTACTTC; CDR3: CASSKDYYEQYF
size: .; V: TRBV9; D: .; J: TRBJ1-1; DNA: TGTGCCAGCAGCGTAGCTACCTGGGGGGAACCTCCGTTGAACACTGAAGCTTTCTTT; CDR3: CASSVATWGEPPLNTEAFF
size: .; V: TRBV19; D: TRBD1; J: TRBJ2-1; DNA: TGTGCCAGTAGCCCGGGACAGGGAAGGGACAATGAGCAGTTCTTC; CDR3: CASSPGQGRDNEQFF
size: .; V: TRBV2; D: .; J: TRBJ1-4; DNA: TGTGCCAGCAGGGGGGACACCTCGGCTAATGAAAAACTGTTTTTT; CDR3: CASRGDTSANEKLFF
size: few; V: TRBV21-1; D: .; J: TRBJ1-1; DNA: TGTGCCAGCAGCTTACAGGGGGGGAGTGAAGCTTTCTTT; CDR3: CASSLQGGSEAFF
size: .; V: TRBV2; D: TRBD2; J: TRBJ2-3; DNA: TGTGCCAGCACTAAAGGGACTAGCGGAAGAACAGATACGCAGTATTTT; CDR3: CASTKGTSGRTDTQYF
size: few; V: TRBV19; D: TRBD1; J: TRBJ2-2; DNA: TGTGCCAGTAGTACCCCCGCAGGGGGCGCCCACACCGGGGAGCTGTTTTTT; CDR3: CASSTPAGGAHTGELFF
size: .; V: TRBV30; D: TRBD1; J: TRBJ1-1; DNA: TGTGCCTGGAGGGATCGGACAGGGTATAGTAGCACTGAAGCTTTCTTT; CDR3: CAWRDRTGYSSTEAFF
size: .; V: TRBV4-1; D: TRBD1; J: TRBJ2-6; DNA: TGCGCCAGCAGCCTAGGACAGGGGCAGAACGTCCTGACTTTC; CDR3: CASSLGQGQNVLTF
size: once; V: TRBV11-2; D: TRBD2; J: TRBJ2-1; DNA: TGTGCCAGCAGCTTTGGAACCGGGACTAGCGAAATCGGGGAGCAGTTCTTC; CDR3: CASSFGTGTSEIGEQFF
size: few; V: TRBV5-4; D: TRBD1; J: TRBJ2-1; DNA: TGTGCCAGCAGCCGGACGGACAGGGACAATGAGCAGTTCTTC; CDR3: CASSRTDRDNEQFF
size: .; V: TRBV7-9; D: TRBD1; J: TRBJ1-2; DNA: TGTGCCAGCAGCTACAAGACAGGGGATGGCTACACCTTC; CDR3: CASSYKTGDGYTF
size: .; V: TRBV5-1; D: .; J: TRBJ2-2; DNA: TGCGCCAGCAGCTTGGCCAGTTCGGGCACCGGGGAGCTGTTTTTT; CDR3: CASSLASSGTGELFF
size: .; V: TRBV19; D: .; J: TRBJ1-5; DNA: TGTGCCAGTAGTCTACTGGACACTGGTAATCAGCCCCAGCATTTT; CDR3: CASSLLDTGNQPQHF
size: .; V: TRBV6-6; D: TRBD2; J: TRBJ2-1; DNA: TGTGCCAGCACCGATAGCGGGCCGAACAATGAGCAGTTCTTC; CDR3: CASTDSGPNNEQFF
size: .; V: TRBV3-1/TRBV3-2; D: TRBD1; J: TRBJ1-2; DNA: TGTGCCAGCAGCCCGCCAATAGGGACAGTCCATGGCTACACCTTC; CDR3: CASSPPIGTVHGYTF
size: .; V: TRBV19; D: TRBD2; J: TRBJ2-1; DNA: TGTGCCAGTTACCCGATAGCGGGAGGTGCAGGTGAGCAGTTCTTC; CDR3: CASYPIAGGAGEQFF
size: .; V: TRBV10-2; D: TRBD1; J: TRBJ2-7; DNA: TGCGCCAGCAGCCCGACAGGGGAAAACTACGAGCAGTACTTC; CDR3: CASSPTGENYEQYF
size: few; V: TRBV2; D: .; J: TRBJ1-6; DNA: TGTGCCAGCAGTGACTCGGGAGGTCGTGGTTCACCCCTCCACTTT; CDR3: CASSDSGGRGSPLHF
size: .; V: TRBV19; D: .; J: TRBJ2-1; DNA: TGTGCCAGTAGTCCGAACCTATACAATGAGCAGTTCTTC; CDR3: CASSPNLYNEQFF
size: .; V: TRBV15; D: .; J: TRBJ1-5; DNA: TGTGCCACCAGCAGAGATCGGGGGGCAAACAATCAGCCCCAGCATTTT; CDR3: CATSRDRGANNQPQHF
size: .; V: TRBV29-1; D: .; J: TRBJ2-5; DNA: TGCAGCGTTGAAGCACTAGATGGACTCCGAGAGACCCAGTACTTC; CDR3: CSVEALDGLRETQYF
size: .; V: TRBV5-5; D: .; J: TRBJ2-7; DNA: TGTGCCAGCAGCTTGGCAGGGATCGGATACGAGCAGTACTTC; CDR3: CASSLAGIGYEQYF
size: .; V: TRBV23-1; D: TRBD1; J: TRBJ2-2; DNA: TGCGCCAGCCCCGAGTGGGACAGGGGCACCGGGGAGCTGTTTTTT; CDR3: CASPEWDRGTGELFF
size: few; V: TRBV15; D: TRBD2; J: TRBJ2-3; DNA: TGTGCCACCAGCAGCCTAGCGGGAGGCACAGATACGCAGTATTTT; CDR3: CATSSLAGGTDTQYF
size: .; V: TRBV24-1; D: TRBD2; J: TRBJ2-5; DNA: TGTGCCACCAGTGACCGCTCGGGGGGGGGCCAAGAGACCCAGTACTTC; CDR3: CATSDRSGGGQETQYF
size: .; V: TRBV25-1; D: TRBD1; J: TRBJ1-2; DNA: TGTGCCAGCAGTGGAAGGACAGGGGAAGGCTACACCTTC; CDR3: CASSGRTGEGYTF
size: .; V: TRBV27; D: TRBD1; J: TRBJ1-2; DNA: TGTGCCAGCAGTTTGACAGGGGAGTATAACTATGGCTACACCTTC; CDR3: CASSLTGEYNYGYTF
size: .; V: TRBV18; D: TRBD1; J: TRBJ1-1; DNA: TGTGCCAGCTCACCAGGACAGGACACTGAAGCTTTCTTT; CDR3: CASSPGQDTEAFF
size: .; V: TRBV19; D: .; J: TRBJ2-7; DNA: TGTGTCAGTAGTATAAGTACAGACGTTGGGCAGCAGTACTTC; CDR3: CVSSISTDVGQQYF
size: .; V: TRBV28; D: TRBD1; J: TRBJ1-4; DNA: TGTGCCAGCAGACCGGGACAGGGGGCTAATGAAAAACTGTTTTTT; CDR3: CASRPGQGANEKLFF
size: .; V: TRBV28; D: TRBD2; J: TRBJ2-1; DNA: TGTGCCAGCAGCTCTACTAGCGGGAGAGCTAATGAGCAGTTCTTC; CDR3: CASSSTSGRANEQFF
size: .; V: TRBV10-3; D: .; J: TRBJ2-7; DNA: TGTGCCATCAGTGAGACAGGTCCCTACGAGCAGTACTTC; CDR3: CAISETGPYEQYF
size: .; V: TRBV19; D: TRBD1; J: TRBJ2-7; DNA: TGTGCCAGTAGTGGGACAGGGGGAAGCTACGAGCAGTACTTC; CDR3: CASSGTGGSYEQYF
size: .; V: TRBV10-2; D: .; J: TRBJ1-2; DNA: TGCGCCAGCAGTGAGATCCCAGACTATGGCTACACCTTC; CDR3: CASSEIPDYGYTF
size: .; V: TRBV19; D: .; J: TRBJ1-6; DNA: TGTGCCAGTAGCGACTATAGAAATTCACCCCTCCACTTT; CDR3: CASSDYRNSPLHF
size: .; V: TRBV7-2; D: .; J: TRBJ2-2; DNA: TGTGCCAGCAGCTTAAACCCCCCAGACTCGAACACCGGGGAGCTGTTTTTT; CDR3: CASSLNPPDSNTGELFF